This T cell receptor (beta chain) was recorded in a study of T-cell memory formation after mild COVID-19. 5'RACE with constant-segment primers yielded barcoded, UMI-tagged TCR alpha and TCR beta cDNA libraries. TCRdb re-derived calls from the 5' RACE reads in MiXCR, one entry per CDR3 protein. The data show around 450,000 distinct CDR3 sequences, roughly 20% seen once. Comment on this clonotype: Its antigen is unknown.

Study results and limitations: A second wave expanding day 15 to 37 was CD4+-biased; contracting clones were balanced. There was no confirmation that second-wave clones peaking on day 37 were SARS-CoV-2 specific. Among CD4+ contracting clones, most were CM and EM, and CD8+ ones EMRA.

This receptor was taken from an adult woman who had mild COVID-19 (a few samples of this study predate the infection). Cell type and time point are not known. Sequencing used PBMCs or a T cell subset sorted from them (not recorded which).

The CDR3 is CAWSVTVRDTQYF. The CDR3, as DNA: TGTGCCTGGAGTGTGACTGTCAGAGATACGCAGTATTTT. The chain couples TRBV30 to TRBJ2-3; D not resolved. The V gene lost 0 bases and the J gene lost 5 bases, with 9 bases spanning the gap. CDR1 is GTSNPN, CDR2 SVGIG, per germline (reference sequence). The CDR3 length is 13 residues. The full variable domain, in which reference TRBV30 and TRBJ2-3 provide the parts outside the CDR3, is SQTIHQWPATLVQPVGSPLSLECTVEGTSNPNLYWYRQAAGRGLQLLFYSVGIGQISSEVPQNLSASRPQDRQFILSSKKLLLSDSGFYLCAWSVTVRDTQYFGPGTRLTVL.